Included here is one T cell receptor (beta chain) sequence, with context. Antigen specificity is unknown. Libraries were prepared by immunoSEQ multiplex PCR; TCRdb keeps only in-frame clonotypes and omits some of them. The sample lists 98,000 or so clones; almost 96% were seen once. This sample is part of a study of cytomegalovirus exposure and HLA in healthy donors. CDR1 is MNHEY and CDR2 is SVGAGI in the germline V gene. This CDR3 is 14 amino acids long. V shed 2 bases and J 4 bases; nucleotides not matched to a gene: 3. Study-level results: The study flagged roughly 160 TCR beta chains as cytomegalovirus-associated. Most observed TCR sequences were rare, whereas some public TCRs were detected in many donors. Per published reports, the classifier diagnosed cytomegalovirus status with high specificity and sensitivity. TCR clusters originating in the first cohort tended to co-occur in the roughly 120 validation repertoires, according to a later analysis.

This TCR derives from a young woman in good health and CMV-seronegative. The specimen sequenced was PBMCs. This chain joins TRBV6-5 and TRBJ2-7; 9 nucleotides agree with TRBD1. The CDR3 loop reads CASSYGTGLYEQYF. The DNA of the CDR3 is TGTGCCAGCAGTTACGGGACAGGGTTGTACGAGCAGTACTTC.